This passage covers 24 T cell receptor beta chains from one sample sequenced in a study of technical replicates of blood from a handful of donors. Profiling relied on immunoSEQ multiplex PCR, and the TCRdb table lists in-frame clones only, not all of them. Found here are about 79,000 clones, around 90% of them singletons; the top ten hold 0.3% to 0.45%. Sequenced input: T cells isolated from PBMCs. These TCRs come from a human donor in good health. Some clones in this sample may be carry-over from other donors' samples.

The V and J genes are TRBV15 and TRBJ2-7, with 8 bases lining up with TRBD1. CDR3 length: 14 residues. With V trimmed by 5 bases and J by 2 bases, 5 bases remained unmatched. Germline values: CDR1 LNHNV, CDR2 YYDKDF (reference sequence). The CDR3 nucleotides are TGTGCCACCAGCTCCGACAGGGGCCCCTACGAGCAGTACTTC. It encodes CATSSDRGPYEQYF.

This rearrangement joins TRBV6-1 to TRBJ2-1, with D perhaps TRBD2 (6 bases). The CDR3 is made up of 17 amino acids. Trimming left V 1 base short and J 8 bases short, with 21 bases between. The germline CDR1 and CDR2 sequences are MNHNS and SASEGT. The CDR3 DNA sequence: TGTGCCAGCAGTGAAGTATTTGGGGGGACGCTCAGCGATGAGCAGTTCTTC. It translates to CASSEVFGGTLSDEQFF.

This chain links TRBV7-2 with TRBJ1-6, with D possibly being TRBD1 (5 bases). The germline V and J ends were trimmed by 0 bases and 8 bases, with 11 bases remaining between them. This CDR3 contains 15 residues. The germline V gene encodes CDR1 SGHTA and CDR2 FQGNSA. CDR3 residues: CASSLARPGDSPLHF. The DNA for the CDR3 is TGTGCCAGCAGCTTAGCCCGACCGGGGGATTCACCCCTCCACTTT.

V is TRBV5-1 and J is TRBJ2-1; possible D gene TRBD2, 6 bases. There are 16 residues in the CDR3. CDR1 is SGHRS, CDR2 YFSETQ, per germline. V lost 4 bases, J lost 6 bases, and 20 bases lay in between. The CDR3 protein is CASSPTLGRYINEQFF. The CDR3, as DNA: TGCGCCAGCAGCCCGACTTTGGGGAGGTACATCAATGAGCAGTTCTTC. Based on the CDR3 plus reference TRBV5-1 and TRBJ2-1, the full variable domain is KAGVTQTPRYLIKTRGQQVTLSCSPISGHRSVSWYQQTPGQGLQFLFEYFSETQRNKGNFPGRFSGRQFSNSRSEMNVSTLELGDSALYLCASSPTLGRYINEQFFGPGTRLTVL.

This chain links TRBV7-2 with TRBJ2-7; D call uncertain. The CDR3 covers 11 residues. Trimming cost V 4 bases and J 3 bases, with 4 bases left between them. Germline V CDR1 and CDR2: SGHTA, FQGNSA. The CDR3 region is CASSYNYEQYF. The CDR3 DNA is TGTGCCAGCAGCTATAACTACGAGCAGTACTTC.

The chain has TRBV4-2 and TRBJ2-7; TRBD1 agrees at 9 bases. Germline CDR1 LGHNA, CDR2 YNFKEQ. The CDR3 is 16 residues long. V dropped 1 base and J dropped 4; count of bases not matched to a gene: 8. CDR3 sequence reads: CASSQVPTGGGYEQYF. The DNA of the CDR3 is TGTGCCAGCAGCCAAGTCCCTACAGGGGGCGGGTACGAGCAGTACTTC.

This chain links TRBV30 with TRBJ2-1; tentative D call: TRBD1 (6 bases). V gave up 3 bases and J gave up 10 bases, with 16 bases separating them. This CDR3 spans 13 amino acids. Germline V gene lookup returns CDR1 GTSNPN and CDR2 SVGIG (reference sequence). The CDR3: CAWSPTTGTEQFF. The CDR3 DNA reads TGTGCCTGGAGCCCAACCACCGGGACAGAGCAGTTCTTC. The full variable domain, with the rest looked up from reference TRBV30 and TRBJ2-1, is SQTIHQWPATLVQPVGSPLSLECTVEGTSNPNLYWYRQAAGRGLQLLFYSVGIGQISSEVPQNLSASRPQDRQFILSSKKLLLSDSGFYLCAWSPTTGTEQFFGPGTRLTVL.

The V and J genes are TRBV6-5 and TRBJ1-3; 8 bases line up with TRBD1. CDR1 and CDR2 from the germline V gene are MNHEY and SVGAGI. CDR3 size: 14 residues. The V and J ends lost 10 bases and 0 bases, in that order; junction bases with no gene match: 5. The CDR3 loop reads CATARGHSGNTIYF. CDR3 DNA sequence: TGTGCCACGGCCAGGGGGCACTCTGGAAACACCATATATTTT.

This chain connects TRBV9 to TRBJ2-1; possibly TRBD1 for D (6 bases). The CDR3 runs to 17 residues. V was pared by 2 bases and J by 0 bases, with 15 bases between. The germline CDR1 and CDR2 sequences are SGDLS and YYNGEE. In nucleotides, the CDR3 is TGTGCCAGCAGCGTCCGGGACAAGGGACACTCCTACAATGAGCAGTTCTTC. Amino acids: CASSVRDKGHSYNEQFF. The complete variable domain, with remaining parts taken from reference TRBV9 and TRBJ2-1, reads DSGVTQTPKHLITATGQRVTLRCSPRSGDLSVYWYQQSLDQGLQFLIQYYNGEERAKGNILERFSAQQFPDLHSELNLSSLELGDSALYFCASSVRDKGHSYNEQFFGPGTRLTVL.

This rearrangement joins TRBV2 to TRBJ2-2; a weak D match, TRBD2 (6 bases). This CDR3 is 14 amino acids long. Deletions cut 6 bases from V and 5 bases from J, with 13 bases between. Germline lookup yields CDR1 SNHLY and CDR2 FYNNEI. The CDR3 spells CASSRLEGTGELFF. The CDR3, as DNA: TGTGCCAGCAGCCGACTAGAGGGGACCGGGGAGCTGTTTTTT.

This CDR3 is CASSSGAGTYEQYF. In nucleotides, the CDR3 is TGTGCCAGCAGTTCAGGGGCTGGTACCTACGAGCAGTACTTC. The gene calls are TRBV27 and TRBJ2-7; a weak D match, TRBD1 (6 bases). V lost 4 bases, J lost 2 bases, and 12 bases lay in between. Germline V gene data show CDR1 as MNHEY and CDR2 as SMNVEV (reference sequence). CDR3 length: 14 amino acids.

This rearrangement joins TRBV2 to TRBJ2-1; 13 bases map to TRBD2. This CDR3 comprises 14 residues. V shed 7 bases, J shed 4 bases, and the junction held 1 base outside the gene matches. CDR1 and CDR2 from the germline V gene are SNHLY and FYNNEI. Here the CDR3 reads CASKLAGGYNEQFF. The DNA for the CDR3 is TGTGCCAGCAAACTAGCGGGAGGGTACAATGAGCAGTTCTTC. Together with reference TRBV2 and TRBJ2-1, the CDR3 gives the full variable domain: EPEVTQTPSHQVTQMGQEVILRCVPISNHLYFYWYRQILGQKVEFLVSFYNNEISEKSEIFDDQFSVERPDGSNFTLKIRSTKLEDSAMYFCASKLAGGYNEQFFGPGTRLTVL.

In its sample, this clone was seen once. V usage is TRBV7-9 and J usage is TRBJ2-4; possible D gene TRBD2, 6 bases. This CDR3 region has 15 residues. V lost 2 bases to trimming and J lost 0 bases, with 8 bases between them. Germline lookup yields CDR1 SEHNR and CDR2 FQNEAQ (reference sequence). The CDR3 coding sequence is TGTGCCAGCAGCTTATGGAGGGCAGCCAAAAACATTCAGTACTTC. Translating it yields CASSLWRAAKNIQYF.

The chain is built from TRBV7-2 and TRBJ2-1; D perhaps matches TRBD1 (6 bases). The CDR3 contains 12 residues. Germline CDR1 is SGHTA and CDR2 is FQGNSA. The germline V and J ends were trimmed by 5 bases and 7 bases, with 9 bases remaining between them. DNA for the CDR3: TGTGCCAGCAGCCTACAGGGTAATGAGCAGTTCTTC. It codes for CASSLQGNEQFF.

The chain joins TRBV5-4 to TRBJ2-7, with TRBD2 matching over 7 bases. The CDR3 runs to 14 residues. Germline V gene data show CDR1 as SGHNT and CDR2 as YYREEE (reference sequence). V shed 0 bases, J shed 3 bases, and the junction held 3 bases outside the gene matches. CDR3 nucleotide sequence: TGTGCCAGCAGCTTGGGCGGGAGTGGCTACGAGCAGTACTTC. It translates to CASSLGGSGYEQYF.

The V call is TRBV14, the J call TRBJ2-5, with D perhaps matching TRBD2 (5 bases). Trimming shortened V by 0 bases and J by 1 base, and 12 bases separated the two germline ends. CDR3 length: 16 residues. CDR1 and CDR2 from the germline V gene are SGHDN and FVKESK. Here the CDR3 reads CASSQDRGEVQETQYF. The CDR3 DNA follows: TGTGCCAGCAGCCAAGATCGGGGAGAGGTCCAAGAGACCCAGTACTTC.

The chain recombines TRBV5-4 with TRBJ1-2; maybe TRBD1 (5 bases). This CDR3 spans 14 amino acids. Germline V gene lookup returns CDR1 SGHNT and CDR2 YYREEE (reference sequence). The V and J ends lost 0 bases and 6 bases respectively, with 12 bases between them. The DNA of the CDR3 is TGTGCCAGCAGCTTGGGGCAGGGCCTAAATGGCTACACCTTC. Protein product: CASSLGQGLNGYTF.

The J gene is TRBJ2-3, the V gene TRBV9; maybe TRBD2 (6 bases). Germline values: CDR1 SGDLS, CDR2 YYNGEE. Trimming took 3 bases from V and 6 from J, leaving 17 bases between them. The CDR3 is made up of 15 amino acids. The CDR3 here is CASSAGTLRPDTQYF. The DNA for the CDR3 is TGTGCCAGCAGCGCCGGGACTCTCCGCCCGGATACGCAGTATTTT.

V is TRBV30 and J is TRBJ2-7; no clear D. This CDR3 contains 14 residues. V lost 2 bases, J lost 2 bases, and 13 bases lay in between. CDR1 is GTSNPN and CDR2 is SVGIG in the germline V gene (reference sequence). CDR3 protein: CAWSFSSGAYEQYF. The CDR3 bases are TGTGCCTGGAGTTTCTCGTCGGGTGCCTACGAGCAGTACTTC.

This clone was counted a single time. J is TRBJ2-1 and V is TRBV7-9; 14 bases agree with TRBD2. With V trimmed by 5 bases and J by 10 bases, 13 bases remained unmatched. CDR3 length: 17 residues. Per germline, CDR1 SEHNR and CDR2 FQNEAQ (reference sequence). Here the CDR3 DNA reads TGTGCCAGCAGCGGGAGTGTTTGGACTAGCGGGAGGCGGGAGCAGTTCTTC. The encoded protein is CASSGSVWTSGRREQFF.

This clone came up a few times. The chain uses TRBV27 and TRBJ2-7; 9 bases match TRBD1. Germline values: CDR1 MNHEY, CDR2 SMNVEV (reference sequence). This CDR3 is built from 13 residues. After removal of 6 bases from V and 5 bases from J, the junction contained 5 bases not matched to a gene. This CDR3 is CASSRDRANEQYF. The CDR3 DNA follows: TGTGCCAGCAGCCGGGACAGGGCGAACGAGCAGTACTTC.

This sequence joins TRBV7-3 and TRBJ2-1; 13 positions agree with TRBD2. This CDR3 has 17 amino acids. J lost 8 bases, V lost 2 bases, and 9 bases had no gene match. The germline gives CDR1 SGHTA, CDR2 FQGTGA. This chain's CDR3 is CASSLQAGLAGEDEQFF. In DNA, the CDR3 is TGTGCCAGCAGCTTACAGGCCGGACTAGCGGGAGAAGATGAGCAGTTCTTC.

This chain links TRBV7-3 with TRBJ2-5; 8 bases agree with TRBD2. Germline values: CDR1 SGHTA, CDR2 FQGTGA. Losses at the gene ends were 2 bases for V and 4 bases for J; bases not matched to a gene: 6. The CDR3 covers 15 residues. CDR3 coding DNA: TGTGCCAGCAGCTTACACTCGGGAGGGCTAGAGACCCAGTACTTC. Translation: CASSLHSGGLETQYF.

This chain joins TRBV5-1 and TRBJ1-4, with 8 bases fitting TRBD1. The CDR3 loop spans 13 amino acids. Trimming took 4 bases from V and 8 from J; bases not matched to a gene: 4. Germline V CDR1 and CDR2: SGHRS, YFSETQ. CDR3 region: CASSVDREEKLFF. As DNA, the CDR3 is TGCGCCAGCAGCGTGGACAGGGAGGAAAAACTGTTTTTT. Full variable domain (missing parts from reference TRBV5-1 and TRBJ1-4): KAGVTQTPRYLIKTRGQQVTLSCSPISGHRSVSWYQQTPGQGLQFLFEYFSETQRNKGNFPGRFSGRQFSNSRSEMNVSTLELGDSALYLCASSVDREEKLFFGSGTQLSVL.